Listed here is a single TCR beta chain. Antigen unknown. These data belong to a study of blood T cells in healthy people across ages. On the study more broadly: Template switching picked up about one barcoded beta molecule for each two T cells. Whole-study results and caveats: Whereas aged donors had fewer naive CD4+ cells, long-lived donors had more of them and higher diversity.

A sample-barcoded 5' primer and a J-beta primer mix were used in a second PCR of roughly 7 to 12 cycles. Every sample produced at least 3 million CDR3-containing paired-end reads. One entry per CDR3 protein, called by TCRdb with MiXCR from the 5' RACE reads. The table shows 1.5 million to 2 million distinct CDR3 sequences, with about 50% occurring only once. CDR1 and CDR2 from the germline V gene are MNHNS and SASEGT. V gave up 2 bases and J gave up 8 bases; unmatched junction bases: 4. The CDR3 contains 15 residues. Per-sample PBMC isolation yielded at least 7 million cells. The sequenced sample was blood. This chain links TRBV6-1 with TRBJ2-1, with 12 bases aligning to TRBD1. The receptor was isolated from a woman between 40 and 55 years old in good health. This chain's CDR3 is CASSERDRGLYEQFF. The CDR3 DNA follows: TGTGCCAGCAGTGAAAGGGACAGGGGGCTCTATGAGCAGTTCTTC.